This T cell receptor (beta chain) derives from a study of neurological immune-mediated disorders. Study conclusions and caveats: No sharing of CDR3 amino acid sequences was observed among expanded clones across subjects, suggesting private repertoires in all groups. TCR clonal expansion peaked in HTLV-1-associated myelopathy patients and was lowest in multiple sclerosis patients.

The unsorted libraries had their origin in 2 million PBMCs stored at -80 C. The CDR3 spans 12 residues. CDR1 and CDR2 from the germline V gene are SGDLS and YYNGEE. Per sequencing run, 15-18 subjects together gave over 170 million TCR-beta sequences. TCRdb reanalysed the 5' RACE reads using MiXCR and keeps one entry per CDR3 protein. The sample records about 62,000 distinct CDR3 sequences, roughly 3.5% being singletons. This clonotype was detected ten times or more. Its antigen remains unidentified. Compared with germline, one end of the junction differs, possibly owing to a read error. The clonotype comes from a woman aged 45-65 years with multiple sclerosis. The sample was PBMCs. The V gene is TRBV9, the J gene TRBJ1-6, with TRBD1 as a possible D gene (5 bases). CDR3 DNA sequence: TGTGCCAGTAACCTGGGGCGGTCACCCCTCAACTTT. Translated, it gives CASNLGRSPLNF.